This TCR beta chain was recovered during a study of Ad26.COV2.S vaccination and SARS-CoV-2 variants. Findings and limits, study-wide: Vaccinated and placebo-treated recipients had similar non-spike TCR breadth.

CDR1 and CDR2 (germline): SGHTA, FQGNSA. There are 12 residues in the CDR3. The junction had 4 bases not matched to a gene; V was cut back by 5 bases and J by 6 bases. As regards this clone: The antigen remains undetermined.

Only in-frame clones appear in the TCRdb table, and some are missing; sequencing was by immunoSEQ multiplex PCR. The data show some 350,000 clones, roughly 88% seen once. The treatment: roughly 18 received Ad26.COV2.S at low or high dose, single or two shots; about 5 received placebo; per-sample allocation not given. Day 63 following the first vaccine or placebo injection was when the samples were taken. The receptor's source is a person between 18 and 65 years old who received the Ad26.COV2.S COVID-19 vaccine or a placebo. Source: peripheral blood, taken in a trial of Ad26.COV2.S vaccine versus placebo. The chain links TRBV7-2 to TRBJ2-7; 7 bases align to TRBD2. The CDR3 region is CASSPPGGEQYF. Here the CDR3 DNA reads TGTGCCAGCAGCCCCCCGGGAGGCGAGCAGTACTTC.